The source of this TCR beta chain is a study of identical twins. Turning to this clonotype: Its antigen is unknown.

V shed 6 bases and J shed 5 bases, with 13 bases lying between them. There are 13 residues in the CDR3. Notes on the study in general: Cross-sectional statistical analysis was relied on for the conclusions, without the same donors being followed.

One entry per CDR3 protein, called by TCRdb with MiXCR from the 5' RACE reads. The profile shows over 600,000 distinct CDR3 sequences, 21% of them singletons. Another study also made use of these data, one on T cells expressing NK-cell markers.

V and J are TRBV12-3 or TRBV12-4 and TRBJ2-5; TRBD1 is a possible D gene (6 bases). Sequenced sample: PBMCs. This clonotype was sampled from a woman aged 18-30 years in good health. The CDR3 region has the DNA TGTGCCAGCAGATCAGGGGTCGGGGAGACCCAGTACTTC. This sequence encodes CASRSGVGETQYF.